Listed below are T cell receptor beta chains from one sample, sequenced in a study of a mutant IDH1 vaccine in newly diagnosed glioma. No antigen is known for these receptors. This table comes from immunoSEQ multiplex PCR, and its TCRdb copy is limited to in-frame clones, with some not included. The sample gives approximately 36,000 clones, 80% of which show up once; roughly 16% is in the top ten. The sample consisted of peripheral blood mononuclear cells (PBMCs), taken from a glioma patient whose treatment included an IDH1 peptide vaccine. All receptors derive from a woman aged 25 to 39 with glioma. Some clones in this sample may be carry-over from other donors' samples. Each CDR3 is given with its conserved first and last residue. Size values are once, few and many counts, or a class for expanded clones, and some rows have none.

CAITPTGGTTEAFF TRBJ1-1 TRBV10-3 -
CASSLTGRDQPQHF TRBJ1-5 TRBV10-2 -
CASSPGLAAAGELFF TRBJ2-2 TRBV19 -
CATSARGDYGYTF TRBJ1-2 TRBV18 -
CASSLSEKGRGNQPQHF TRBJ1-5 TRBV28 -
CAWSEGVPNGYTF TRBJ1-2 TRBV30 -
CASNSETYEQYF TRBJ2-7 TRBV2 -
CASTESATEAFF TRBJ1-1 TRBV7-8 -
CAWSVSGLTDTQYF TRBJ2-3 TRBV30 -
CASRPGGYEAFF TRBJ1-1 TRBV28 -
CAYRDMNTEAFF TRBJ1-1 TRBV30 -
CAWSPQGLKGQPQHF TRBJ1-5 TRBV30 -
CASSRVAVSYEQYF TRBJ2-7 TRBV4-1 -
CASSIGQGAGAFF TRBJ1-1 TRBV19 few
CASSRSPTGSGYTF TRBJ1-2 TRBV6-5 -
CSVAATASSGANVLTF TRBJ2-6 TRBV29-1 -
CASSLAGRSEAFF TRBJ1-1 TRBV5-1 -
CASSSDPAGRYGYTF TRBJ1-2 TRBV5-5 -
CASSPLSQETQYF TRBJ2-5 TRBV18 -
CASSLRFGVLAKNIQYF TRBJ2-4 TRBV5-6 -
CASSYSNSGTYEQYF TRBJ2-7 TRBV6-5 -
CASERIQTGADIQYF TRBJ2-4 TRBV2 -
CASTDRNTEAFF TRBJ1-1 TRBV5-1 few
CASSEVELAPYEQYF TRBJ2-7 TRBV6-1 -
CASAVTPYNEQFF TRBJ2-1 TRBV5-4 -
CASSERTGVDTGELFF TRBJ2-2 TRBV6-1 -
CASSPMDRVRDQPQHF TRBJ1-5 TRBV18 -
CASSLGPTGGATNEKLFF TRBJ1-4 TRBV5-4 -
CASSPRTHTDTQYF TRBJ2-3 TRBV13 -
CASSEPRAEQPQHF TRBJ1-5 TRBV2 -
CASSPTRRGNTEAFF TRBJ1-1 TRBV28 -
CASTTSGRAEEQFF TRBJ2-1 TRBV10-2 -
CASSPPGTGNAFF TRBJ1-1 TRBV7-6 -
CASSMEGGSYEQYF TRBJ2-7 TRBV19 once
CASSFRGGGRNYEQYF TRBJ2-7 TRBV27 once
CASSGGTLNTGELFF TRBJ2-2 TRBV9 -
CASSLETVNEKLFF TRBJ1-4 TRBV5-6 -
CASSQDNQGYGYTF TRBJ1-2 TRBV4-1 -